This T cell receptor beta chain appears in the sequencing data of a study of T cells in localized non-small cell lung cancer. Profiled with immunoSEQ multiplex PCR; TCRdb holds only in-frame clones, not every one. The table has some 30,000 clones, about 78% seen once. In its sample, this clone was seen a few times. The CDR3 extends over 14 amino acids. V lost 0 bases and J 9 bases, leaving 12 bases between the germline ends. Germline V gives CDR1 ENHRY, CDR2 SYGVKD. The chain links TRBV10-3 to TRBJ1-5, with a possible D match to TRBD1 (5 bases). Sequencing was performed on peripheral blood, taken before any cancer treatment. The receptor was derived from a male donor aged 60 or over with stage II squamous cell lung carcinoma. As DNA, the CDR3 is TGTGCCATCAGTGAGTCGGGACTCCGGGGGCCCCAGCATTTT. Translating it yields CAISESGLRGPQHF.